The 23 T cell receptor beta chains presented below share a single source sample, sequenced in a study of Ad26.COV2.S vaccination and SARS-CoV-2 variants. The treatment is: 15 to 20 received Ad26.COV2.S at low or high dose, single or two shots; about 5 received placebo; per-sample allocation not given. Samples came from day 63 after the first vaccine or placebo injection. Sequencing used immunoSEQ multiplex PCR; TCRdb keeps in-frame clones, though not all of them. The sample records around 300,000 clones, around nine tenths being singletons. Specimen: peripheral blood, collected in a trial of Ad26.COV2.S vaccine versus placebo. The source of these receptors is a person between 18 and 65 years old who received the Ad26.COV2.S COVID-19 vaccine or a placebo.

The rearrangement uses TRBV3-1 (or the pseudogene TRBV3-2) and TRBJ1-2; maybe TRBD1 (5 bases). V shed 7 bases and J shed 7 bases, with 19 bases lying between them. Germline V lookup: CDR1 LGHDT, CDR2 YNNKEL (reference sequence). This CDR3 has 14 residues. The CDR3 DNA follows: TGTGCCAGCACCAAGGTAGTGGGGACCGGTGGCTACACCTTC. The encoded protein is CASTKVVGTGGYTF.

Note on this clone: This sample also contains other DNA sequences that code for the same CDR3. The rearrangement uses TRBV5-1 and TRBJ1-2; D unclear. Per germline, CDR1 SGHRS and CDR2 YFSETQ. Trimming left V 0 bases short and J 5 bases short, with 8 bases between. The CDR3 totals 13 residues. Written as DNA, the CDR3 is TGCGCCAGCAGCTTGGGACGACTGTATGGCTACACCTTC. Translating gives CASSLGRLYGYTF.

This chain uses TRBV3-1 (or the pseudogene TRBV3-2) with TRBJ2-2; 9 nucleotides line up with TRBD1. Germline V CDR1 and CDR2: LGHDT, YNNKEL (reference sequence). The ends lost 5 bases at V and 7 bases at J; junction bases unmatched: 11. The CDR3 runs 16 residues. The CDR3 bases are TGTGCCAGCAGCTCCCGACAGGGGGGGAGAGGCGGGGAGCTGTTTTTT. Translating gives CASSSRQGGRGGELFF.

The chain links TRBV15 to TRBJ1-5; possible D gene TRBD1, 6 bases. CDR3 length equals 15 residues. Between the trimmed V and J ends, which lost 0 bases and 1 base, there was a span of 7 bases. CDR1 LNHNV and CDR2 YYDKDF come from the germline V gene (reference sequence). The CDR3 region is CATSRDGTSNQPQHF. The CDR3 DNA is TGTGCCACCAGCAGAGACGGGACAAGCAATCAGCCCCAGCATTTT.

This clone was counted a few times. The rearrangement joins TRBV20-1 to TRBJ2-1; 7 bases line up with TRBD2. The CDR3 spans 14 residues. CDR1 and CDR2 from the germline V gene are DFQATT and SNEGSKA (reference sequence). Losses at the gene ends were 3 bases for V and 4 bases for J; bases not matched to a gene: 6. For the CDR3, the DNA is TGCAGTGCTAGTGCGGGGGTGGGGTACAATGAGCAGTTCTTC. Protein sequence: CSASAGVGYNEQFF.

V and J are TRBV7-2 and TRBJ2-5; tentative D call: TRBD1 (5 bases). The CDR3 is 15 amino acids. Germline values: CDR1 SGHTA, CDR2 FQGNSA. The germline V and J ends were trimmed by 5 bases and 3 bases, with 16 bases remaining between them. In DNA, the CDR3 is TGTGCCAGCAGCCCACAGCCGCCAGGGAAAGAGACCCAGTACTTC. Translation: CASSPQPPGKETQYF.

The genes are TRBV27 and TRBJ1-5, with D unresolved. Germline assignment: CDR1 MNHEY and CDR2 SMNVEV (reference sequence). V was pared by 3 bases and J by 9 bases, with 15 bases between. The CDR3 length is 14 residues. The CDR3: CASSFAGPGWPQHF. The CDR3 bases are TGTGCCAGCAGTTTTGCTGGTCCTGGGTGGCCCCAGCATTTT.

The CDR3 sequence: CATSEPLDSGGRTQYF. CDR3 nucleotides: TGTGCCACCAGCGAGCCCTTGGATAGCGGGGGCCGGACGCAGTATTTT. The genes are TRBV15 and TRBJ2-3; 9 nucleotides agree with TRBD2. V lost 5 bases, J lost 9 bases, and 15 bases stayed unmatched. The CDR3 sequence is 16 residues long. The germline V gene encodes CDR1 LNHNV and CDR2 YYDKDF (reference sequence).

CDR3 protein: CASSPDGRTNTEAFF. CDR3 nucleotides: TGTGCCAGCAGCCCTGACGGACGGACGAACACTGAAGCTTTCTTT. The chain uses TRBV5-6 and TRBJ1-1; D remains ambiguous. V was clipped by 4 bases and J by 1 base, with 14 bases between them. Germline lookup yields CDR1 SGHDT and CDR2 YYEEEE. The CDR3 runs to 15 residues. Looking up the rest from reference TRBV5-6 and TRBJ1-1 gives the full variable domain: DAGVTQSPTHLIKTRGQQVTLRCSPKSGHDTVSWYQQALGQGPQFIFQYYEEEERQRGNFPDRFSGHQFPNYSSELNVNALLLGDSALYLCASSPDGRTNTEAFFGQGTRLTVV.

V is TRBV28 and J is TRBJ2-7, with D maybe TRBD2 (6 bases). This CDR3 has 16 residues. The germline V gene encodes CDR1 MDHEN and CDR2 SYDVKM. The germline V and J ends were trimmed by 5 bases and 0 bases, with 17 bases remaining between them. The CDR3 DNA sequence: TGTGCCAGCAGTCCGGGACTCTCAAGTAGCTCCTACGAGCAGTACTTC. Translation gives CASSPGLSSSSYEQYF.

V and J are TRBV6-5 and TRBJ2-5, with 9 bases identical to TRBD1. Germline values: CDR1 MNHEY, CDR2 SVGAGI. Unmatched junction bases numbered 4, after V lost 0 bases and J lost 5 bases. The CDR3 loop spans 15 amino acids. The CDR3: CASSYSTGTGETQYF. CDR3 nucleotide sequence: TGTGCCAGCAGTTACTCGACCGGGACAGGGGAGACCCAGTACTTC.

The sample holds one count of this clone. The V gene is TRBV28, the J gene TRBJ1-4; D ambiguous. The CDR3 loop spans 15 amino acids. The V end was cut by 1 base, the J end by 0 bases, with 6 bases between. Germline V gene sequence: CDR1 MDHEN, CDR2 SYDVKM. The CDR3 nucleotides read TGTGCCAGCAGTTTATCGGGTGCAACTAATGAAAAACTGTTTTTT. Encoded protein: CASSLSGATNEKLFF.

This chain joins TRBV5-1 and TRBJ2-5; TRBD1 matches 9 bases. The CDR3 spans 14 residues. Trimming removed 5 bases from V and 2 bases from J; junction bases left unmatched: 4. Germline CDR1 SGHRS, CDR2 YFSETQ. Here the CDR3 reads CASSADRGQETQYF. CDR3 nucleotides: TGCGCCAGCAGTGCTGACAGGGGGCAAGAGACCCAGTACTTC. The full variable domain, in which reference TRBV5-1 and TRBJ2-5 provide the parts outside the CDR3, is KAGVTQTPRYLIKTRGQQVTLSCSPISGHRSVSWYQQTPGQGLQFLFEYFSETQRNKGNFPGRFSGRQFSNSRSEMNVSTLELGDSALYLCASSADRGQETQYFGPGTRLLVL.

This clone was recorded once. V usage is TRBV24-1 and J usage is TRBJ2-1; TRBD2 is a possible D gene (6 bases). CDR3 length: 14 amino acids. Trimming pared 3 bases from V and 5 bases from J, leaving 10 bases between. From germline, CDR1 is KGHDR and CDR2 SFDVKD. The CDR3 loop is CATSDRRGDNEQFF. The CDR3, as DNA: TGTGCCACCAGTGATCGGCGGGGAGACAATGAGCAGTTCTTC.

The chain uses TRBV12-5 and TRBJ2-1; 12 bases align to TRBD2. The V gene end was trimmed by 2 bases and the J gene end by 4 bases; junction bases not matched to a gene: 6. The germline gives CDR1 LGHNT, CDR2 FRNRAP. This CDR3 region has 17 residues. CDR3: CASGLSGTSGFYNEQFF. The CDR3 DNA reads TGTGCTAGTGGTTTGTCCGGGACTAGCGGGTTTTACAATGAGCAGTTCTTC.

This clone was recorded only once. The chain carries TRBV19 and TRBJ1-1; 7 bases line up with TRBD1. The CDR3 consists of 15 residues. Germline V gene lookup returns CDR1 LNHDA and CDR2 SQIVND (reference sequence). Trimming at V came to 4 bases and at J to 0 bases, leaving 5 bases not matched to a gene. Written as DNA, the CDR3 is TGTGCCAGTAGTAGACGGACAGGCATGAACACTGAAGCTTTCTTT. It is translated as CASSRRTGMNTEAFF.

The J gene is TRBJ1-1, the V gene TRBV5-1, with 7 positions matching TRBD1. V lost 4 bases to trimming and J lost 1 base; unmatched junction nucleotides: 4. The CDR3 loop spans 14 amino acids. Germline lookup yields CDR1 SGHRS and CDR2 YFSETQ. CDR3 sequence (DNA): TGCGCCAGCAGCCGGCCAGGGGGGAACACTGAAGCTTTCTTT. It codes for CASSRPGGNTEAFF.

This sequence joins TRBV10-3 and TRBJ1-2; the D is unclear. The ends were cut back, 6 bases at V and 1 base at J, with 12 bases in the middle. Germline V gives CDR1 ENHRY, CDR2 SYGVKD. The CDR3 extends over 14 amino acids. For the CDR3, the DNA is TGTGCCATCAGGGGCTTTGCAGATAACTATGGCTACACCTTC. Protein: CAIRGFADNYGYTF.

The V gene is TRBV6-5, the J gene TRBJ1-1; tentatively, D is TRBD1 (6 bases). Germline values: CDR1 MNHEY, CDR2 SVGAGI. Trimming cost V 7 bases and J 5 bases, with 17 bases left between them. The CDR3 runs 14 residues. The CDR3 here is CASKNFGGRTEAFF. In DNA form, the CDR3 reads TGTGCCAGCAAAAACTTCGGGGGCCGGACTGAAGCTTTCTTT.

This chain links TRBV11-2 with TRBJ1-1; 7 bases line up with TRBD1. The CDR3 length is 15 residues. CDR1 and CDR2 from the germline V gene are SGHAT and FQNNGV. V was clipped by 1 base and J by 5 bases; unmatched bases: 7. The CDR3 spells CASSLGTGVGTEAFF. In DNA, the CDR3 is TGTGCCAGCAGCTTAGGTACAGGGGTGGGGACTGAAGCTTTCTTT.

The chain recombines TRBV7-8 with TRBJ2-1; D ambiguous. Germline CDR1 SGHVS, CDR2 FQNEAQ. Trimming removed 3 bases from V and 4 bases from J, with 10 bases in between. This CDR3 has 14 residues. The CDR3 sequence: CASSLDARYNEQFF. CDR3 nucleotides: TGTGCCAGCAGCTTGGACGCTAGGTACAATGAGCAGTTCTTC.

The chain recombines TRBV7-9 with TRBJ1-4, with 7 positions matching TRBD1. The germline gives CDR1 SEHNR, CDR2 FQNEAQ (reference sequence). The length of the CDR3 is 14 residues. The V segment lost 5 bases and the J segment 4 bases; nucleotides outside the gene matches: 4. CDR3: CASSPHRGNEKLFF. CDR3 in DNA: TGTGCCAGCAGCCCACACAGGGGTAATGAAAAACTGTTTTTT.

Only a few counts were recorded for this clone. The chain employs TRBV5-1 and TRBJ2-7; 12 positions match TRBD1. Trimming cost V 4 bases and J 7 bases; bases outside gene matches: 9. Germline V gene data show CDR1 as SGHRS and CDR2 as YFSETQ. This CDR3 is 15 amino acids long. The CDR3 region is CASSPGDRGRFEQYF. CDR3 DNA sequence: TGCGCCAGCAGCCCTGGGGACAGGGGGCGATTTGAGCAGTACTTC. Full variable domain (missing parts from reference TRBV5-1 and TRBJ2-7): KAGVTQTPRYLIKTRGQQVTLSCSPISGHRSVSWYQQTPGQGLQFLFEYFSETQRNKGNFPGRFSGRQFSNSRSEMNVSTLELGDSALYLCASSPGDRGRFEQYFGPGTRLTVT.